This paragraph covers one T cell receptor (beta chain) sequence. The antigen it binds to is not known. No base qualities exist here, and no much larger clone lies one base off it. The sample's treatment or condition label, in plain terms: in vitro stimulation with specific CMV peptide epitopes to enrich CMV-specific T cells. This specimen belongs to a study of T cell repertoires in cytomegalovirus infection (dated by TCRdb to the late 2010s). Turning to the overall study: Peptide stimulations targeted recently identified HLA-C-restricted CMV epitopes, whose presentation resists viral immunomodulation, together with well-studied HLA-B-restricted epitopes. The HLA type of each donor mattered for the analysis, because public TCR beta signatures pointed to carriage of CMV infection along with the matching HLA type.

Findings and caveats that apply to the study as a whole: The ex vivo response was dominated by HLA-C-restricted CMV-specific TCR beta clonotypes, which also provided the single most frequent clonotype in two of eight donors. In both this cohort and an independent cohort of some 370 donors, the cumulative frequency of public TCR beta family members distinguished carriers of CMV infection plus the relevant HLA type.

V is pruned by 3 bases and J by 8 bases, leaving 6 bases of the junction without a gene match. Inclusive of the bounding cysteine and phenylalanine, the CDR3 is 16 residues long. The only DNA kept is the CDR3, 48 bases in frame from the first base. The reads were generated on an Illumina HiSeq 1500. The raw public data were reprocessed by TCRdb itself: fastp quality trimming at Q25, MiXCR clonotype calling, in-frame beta chains only. All rows with the same CDR3 protein become a single entry with the most common DNA and genes. The sample data list around 77,000 distinct CDR3 sequences, and approximately 20% of these were observed just once. The top ten hold approximately 61% of the sample.

The V and J segments used are TRBV12-3 or TRBV12-4 and TRBJ2-1; a stretch of 14 junction bases matches TRBD2. The sample was CD8+ T cells from cultured PBMCs, taken from culture after CMV antigen stimulation. This receptor was taken from a human donor in good health (CMV status not recorded). Some clones in this sample may be carry-over from other donors' samples. The CDR3 in this case is CASSFGTSGGGDEQFF. The bases read TGTGCCAGCAGTTTCGGGACTAGCGGGGGAGGAGATGAGCAGTTCTTC.